Following are 13 T cell receptor beta chains from one sample sequenced in a study of OX40 agonist ivuxolimab in advanced cancers. Assay used: immunoSEQ multiplex PCR; TCRdb lists only in-frame clones, some missing. The sample holds approximately 28,000 clones, about nine tenths seen once. Specimen: CD4+ or CD8+ T cells sorted from blood, collected in a trial of the OX40 agonist ivuxolimab. The receptor set was obtained from an adult with an advanced solid tumor such as melanoma, head and neck, liver or kidney cancer.

The J gene is TRBJ2-7, the V gene TRBV7-9, with 13 bases that match TRBD2. The V and J ends lost 6 bases and 1 base, in that order; junction bases with no gene match: 3. This CDR3 comprises 15 residues. Germline CDR1 and CDR2: SEHNR and FQNEAQ (reference sequence). The CDR3 reads CASRAGLAGSYEQYF. The CDR3 region has the DNA TGTGCCAGCAGAGCGGGACTAGCGGGATCCTACGAGCAGTACTTC.

The CDR3 loop reads CASSAGQPQPQHF. CDR3 coding DNA: TGTGCCAGCAGTGCGGGACAGCCCCAGCCCCAGCATTTT. The chain combines TRBV27 with TRBJ1-5, with 7 bases lining up with TRBD1. Germline V gene sequence: CDR1 MNHEY, CDR2 SMNVEV (reference sequence). CDR3 length: 13 amino acids. V shed 5 bases and J 7 bases; nucleotides not matched to a gene: 5.

The gene calls are TRBV5-1 and TRBJ2-7; tentative D call: TRBD1 (8 bases). CDR3 size: 15 residues. Trimming removed 4 bases from V and 4 bases from J, with 18 bases in between. The germline V gene has CDR1 SGHRS and CDR2 YFSETQ. The DNA for the CDR3 is TGCGCCAGCAGCCGCGCCACAGGGGGGGAATACGAGCAGTACTTC. Translating gives CASSRATGGEYEQYF.

The chain carries TRBV27 and TRBJ1-2; D unresolved. The CDR3 has 13 amino acids. Trimming shortened V by 5 bases and J by 4 bases, and 11 bases separated the two germline ends. CDR1 is MNHEY, CDR2 SMNVEV, per germline (reference sequence). CDR3 DNA sequence: TGTGCCAGCAGTCATCGCCCCGGCTATGGCTACACCTTC. Translated, it gives CASSHRPGYGYTF.

The J gene is TRBJ2-5, the V gene TRBV9; TRBD1 agrees at 9 bases. The closer fit of TRBJ2-7 to the DNA end suggests the J call may be wrong. The CDR3 loop spans 16 amino acids. The germline V gene has CDR1 SGDLS and CDR2 YYNGEE. Here the CDR3 DNA reads TGTGCCAGCAGCGCCCAAACAGGGGGCTTAAGGGACGAGCAGTACTTC. It encodes CASSAQTGGLRDEQYF.

CDR3 protein: CASSLVGVTEAFF. In nucleotides, the CDR3 is TGCGCCAGCAGCTTAGTAGGGGTCACTGAAGCTTTCTTT. The chain carries TRBV5-1 and TRBJ1-1; perhaps TRBD1 as D (5 bases). Germline loops: CDR1 SGHRS, CDR2 YFSETQ. V lost 2 bases, J lost 4 bases, and 9 bases lay in between. This CDR3 region has 13 residues.

The CDR3 DNA reads TGTGCCAGCAGTTTAGGACAGGGGGCATGGTACAATGAGCAGTTCTTC. It translates to CASSLGQGAWYNEQFF. This sequence joins TRBV27 and TRBJ2-1; 11 nucleotides agree with TRBD1. The CDR3 runs to 16 residues. Germline V lookup: CDR1 MNHEY, CDR2 SMNVEV (reference sequence). The V and J ends lost 2 bases and 4 bases, in that order; junction bases with no gene match: 4.

The chain links TRBV28 to TRBJ1-4, with 7 bases aligning to TRBD1. V dropped 5 bases and J dropped 0; count of bases not matched to a gene: 12. This CDR3 region has 18 residues. CDR1 and CDR2 from the germline V gene are MDHEN and SYDVKM. The CDR3 DNA sequence: TGTGCCAGCAGTCAATGGGACAGTGAAGGTGCAACTAATGAAAAACTGTTTTTT. Translated: CASSQWDSEGATNEKLFF. The variable domain in full, with the rest retrieved from reference TRBV28 and TRBJ1-4, is DVKVTQSSRYLVKRTGEKVFLECVQDMDHENMFWYRQDPGLGLRLIYFSYDVKMKEKGDIPEGYSVSREKKERFSLILESASTNQTSMYLCASSQWDSEGATNEKLFFGSGTQLSVL.

V usage is TRBV5-6 and J usage is TRBJ2-1; TRBD1 agrees at 9 bases. The germline CDR1 and CDR2 sequences are SGHDT and YYEEEE. V lost 2 bases and J lost 7; bases outside the gene matches: 7. The CDR3 is made up of 15 amino acids. CDR3 DNA: TGTGCCAGCAGCTTTTACGGACAGGGGCGGAATGAGCAGTTCTTC. Translated, it gives CASSFYGQGRNEQFF. Supplemented by reference TRBV5-6 and TRBJ2-1, the full variable domain reads DAGVTQSPTHLIKTRGQQVTLRCSPKSGHDTVSWYQQALGQGPQFIFQYYEEEERQRGNFPDRFSGHQFPNYSSELNVNALLLGDSALYLCASSFYGQGRNEQFFGPGTRLTVL.

The V and J genes are TRBV5-4 and TRBJ1-1; TRBD1 might be the D (6 bases). This CDR3 comprises 14 residues. V lost 0 bases to trimming and J lost 4 bases, with 10 bases between them. Germline V gene sequence: CDR1 SGHNT, CDR2 YYREEE (reference sequence). The CDR3 region has the DNA TGTGCCAGCAGCTTGGAACAGGGACTCACTGAAGCTTTCTTT. It is translated as CASSLEQGLTEAFF. Together with reference TRBV5-4 and TRBJ1-1, the CDR3 gives the full variable domain: ETGVTQSPTHLIKTRGQQVTLRCSSQSGHNTVSWYQQALGQGPQFIFQYYREEENGRGNFPPRFSGLQFPNYSSELNVNALELDDSALYLCASSLEQGLTEAFFGQGTRLTVV.

V and J are TRBV29-1 and TRBJ1-3; a possible D gene is TRBD1 (5 bases). Per germline, CDR1 SQVTM and CDR2 ANQGSEA. The CDR3 runs to 11 residues. Trimming removed 1 base at V and 15 bases at J, with 13 bases between. The CDR3 nucleotides are TGCAGCGTTGAAGGGGAACAGGTCAAATATTTT. Translation gives CSVEGEQVKYF.

This chain connects TRBV9 to TRBJ1-1; 7 bases align to TRBD1. V gave up 3 bases and J gave up 8 bases; unmatched junction bases: 7. Germline CDR1 and CDR2: SGDLS and YYNGEE. There are 13 residues in the CDR3. The CDR3 sequence: CASSDRTGSEAFF. The CDR3 DNA reads TGTGCCAGCAGCGACCGGACAGGTTCAGAAGCTTTCTTT.

The chain uses TRBV10-3 and TRBJ2-5, with 8 bases identical to TRBD2. Near its end, the DNA agrees better with TRBJ2-7, so the J call may be wrong. Germline V lookup: CDR1 ENHRY, CDR2 SYGVKD. The CDR3 totals 14 residues. The CDR3 spells CAIRMTSVAYEQYF. Here the CDR3 DNA reads TGTGCCATCAGGATGACTAGCGTGGCCTACGAGCAGTACTTC.